This TCR beta chain stems from a study of shared clonotypes between healthy human individuals (dated by TCRdb to the early 2020s). Background on the whole study: The cohort included a few men and a couple of women between 18 and 49 years of age. For each donor, three plates each were used for CD4 naive and CD4 memory, two plates were used for CD8 naive, and one plate was used for CD8 memory. To estimate repertoire size and how much clonotype sharing occurs between individuals, the study deeply sequenced the blood TCR repertoires of several healthy adults. Libraries were prepared and TCR repertoires were sequenced by different laboratories using diverse techniques, in order to increase sequencing depth and limit assay-specific biases. Each donor's leukapheresis produced roughly between roughly 0.85 and 9.5 billion PBMCs.

The donors were healthy, HIV-negative adults with no recently reported acute infections or vaccinations. Only Caucasian adults living in Nashville, Tennessee, USA were represented among the donors. CD4+ T cells were enriched by magnetic negative selection, after which naive cells were positively selected on CD45RA and the negative fraction was taken as the memory subset. Blood was obtained by leukapheresis, after which PBMCs were separated by Ficoll-Histopaque density gradient centrifugation and cryopreserved in liquid nitrogen vapor phase. Purity and quantity of every magnetically sorted T cell population were checked by analytical flow cytometry. Genomic DNA was isolated from each sorted fraction and quantified by UV absorbance on a Nanodrop 2000c. Overall results and qualifications from the work: The genetic and exposure-history diversity represented was limited by the small number of donors. Estimated clonotype richness was generally larger for naive than for memory subsets. Sampling was restricted to blood, and TCR repertoires in tissue are likely to differ from TCR repertoires in blood. Higher generation probabilities were observed for clonotypes shared by all four sorted-subset donors than for non-shared clonotypes. Sharing across a handful of donors was observed for around 5% of naive CD4, over 3% of naive CD8, about 2.3% of memory CD4, and about 0.4% of memory CD8 clonotypes. Based on pairwise subsampling, the degree of clonotype sharing among donors was expected to be affected by sequencing depth. Rarefaction of sorted-subset datasets indicated incomplete sequencing despite the large sequencing depth.

V is reduced by 5 bases and J by 2 bases, leaving a spacing of 14 bases between them. CDR1 SGDLS and CDR2 YYNGEE were looked up in the germline V gene. Inclusive of the bounding cysteine and phenylalanine, the CDR3 is 15 residues long. Left in the record is the CDR3 DNA by itself, 45 bases read in frame from the first base. TCR CDR3 regions were amplified from genomic DNA by multiplex PCR using the deep immunoSEQ assay. Extracted genomic DNA from each cell subset was distributed evenly across all wells of several immunoSEQ 96-well plates, and each plate was treated as a replicate. For sorted subsets, each replicate PCR was loaded with around 200 ng genomic DNA, equivalent to 30,000 or so T cell genomes. Purified libraries were measured with a Qubit 3.0 fluorometer, size-checked on a Bioanalyzer 2100, and measured again with the KAPA Library Quantification kit. Every immunoSEQ 96-well plate was sequenced on a dedicated single-read 150-cycle Illumina NextSeq 550 flow cell. On the authors' methods: Because only junctional sequences without quality scores were contained in the immunoSEQ output, filtering matching that applied to full-length reads could not be performed. Sequences were annotated with PyIR, a Python wrapper for IgBLAST v1.9, and V/J genes and CDR3 were assigned using IMGT germline references. Reads with weak V/J assignments (E-value above 1e-6), missing CDR3, stop codons, out-of-frame junctions, or ambiguous translated residues were removed. V3J clonotypes were defined as sequences sharing the same inferred V gene, J gene, and CDR3 amino acid sequence. Percentage overlap between repertoires was computed as shared unique clonotypes divided by the size of the smaller repertoire. RTK rarefaction, the Chao1 estimator, and Recon v2.1 estimates of unobserved clonotypes were used to assess repertoire richness. For all TCRbeta clonotypes obtained by the gDNA method from a handful of donors, generation probabilities were computed with OLGA. TCRdb retrieved this table from immuneACCESS and kept in-frame rearrangements only. Not all clones are present; in checked studies, unresolved V genes account for under half, and no reason is known for the remainder. That table furnishes V, J and clone size, whereas the DNA furnished D and trimming. Within this sample are some 2,500,000 clones, with 85% to 95% of them counted one time only. Of the sample, 0.37% is held by the ten largest clones.

This clone was observed once. The antigen it recognizes is unknown. The input lacks base qualities; no much larger clone sits a single base away. Recombination connected TRBV9 to TRBJ2-1, with TRBD2 tentatively as D gene (6 bases match). This sequence originates from a man aged 18 to 29 in good health. Some clones in this sample may be carry-over from other donors' samples. Specimen: naive CD4+ T cells from PBMCs. What this sample's cell subset or site label stands for: CD45RA+ positively selected. The bases read TGTGCCAGCAGTCCCGGGAGTCCGGCCTACAATGAGCAGTTCTTC. It translates as CASSPGSPAYNEQFF.